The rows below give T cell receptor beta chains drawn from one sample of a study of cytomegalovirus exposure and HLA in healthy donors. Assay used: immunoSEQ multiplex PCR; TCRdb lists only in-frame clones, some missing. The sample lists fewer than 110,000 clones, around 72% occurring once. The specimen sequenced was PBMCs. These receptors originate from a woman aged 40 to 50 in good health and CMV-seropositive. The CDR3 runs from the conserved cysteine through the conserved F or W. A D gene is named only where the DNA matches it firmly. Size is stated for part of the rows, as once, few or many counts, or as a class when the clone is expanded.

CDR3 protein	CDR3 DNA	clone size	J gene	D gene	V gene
CATGVGSETQYF	TGTGCCACTGGTGTCGGGTCAGAGACCCAGTACTTC	few	TRBJ2-5	.	TRBV19
CATSREPGIGAGELFF	TGTGCCACCAGCAGAGAGCCAGGGATCGGAGCCGGGGAGCTGTTTTTT	.	TRBJ2-2	.	TRBV15
CASSQGTVATNEKLFF	TGCGCCAGCAGCCAAGGGACAGTTGCAACTAATGAAAAACTGTTTTTT	.	TRBJ1-4	.	TRBV4-1
CASSQTGAGNQPQHF	TGCGCCAGCAGCCAAACAGGGGCGGGCAATCAGCCCCAGCATTTT	.	TRBJ1-5	TRBD1	TRBV4-3
CASSLTGDRSGANVLTF	TGTGCCAGCAGCCTTACAGGGGACAGGTCTGGGGCCAACGTCCTGACTTTC	.	TRBJ2-6	TRBD1	TRBV7-3
CASSYQGGETQYF	TGTGCCAGCAGTTATCAGGGTGGGGAGACCCAGTACTTC	.	TRBJ2-5	.	TRBV6-5
CASSYLLSSGNTIYF	TGTGCCAGCAGTTATCTTCTGTCCTCTGGAAACACCATATATTTT	.	TRBJ1-3	.	TRBV6-6
CASSRGQVNTEAFF	TGTGCCAGCAGTCGCGGACAGGTGAACACTGAAGCTTTCTTT	.	TRBJ1-1	TRBD1	TRBV6-5
CASSILAYETQYF	TGCGCCAGCAGCATACTAGCGTATGAGACCCAGTACTTC	.	TRBJ2-5	TRBD2	TRBV4-1
CSAAGTAQETQYF	TGCAGCGCCGCCGGGACAGCTCAAGAGACCCAGTACTTC	.	TRBJ2-5	TRBD1	TRBV29-1
CASSPLGGIDQPQHF	TGTGCCAGCAGCCCGTTGGGGGGGATTGATCAGCCCCAGCATTTT	few	TRBJ1-5	.	TRBV7-8
CASSDRTVETQYF	TGTGCCAGCAGCGATCGGACAGTAGAGACCCAGTACTTC	few	TRBJ2-5	.	TRBV5-4
CASRLQGAFNSGANVLTF	TGTGCCAGCAGACTACAGGGGGCCTTTAACTCTGGGGCCAACGTCCTGACTTTC	.	TRBJ2-6	TRBD1	TRBV7-9
CASSPTGQGGKLFF	TGTGCCAGCTCACCAACTGGACAGGGAGGAAAACTGTTTTTT	once	TRBJ1-4	TRBD1	TRBV18
CASSPELAGGPDTQYF	TGTGCCAGCAGCCCGGAACTAGCGGGGGGACCAGATACGCAGTATTTT	few	TRBJ2-3	TRBD2	TRBV4-2
CASSLGQNTEAFF	TGTGCCAGCAGCTTGGGACAGAACACTGAAGCTTTCTTT	.	TRBJ1-1	.	TRBV12-1
CAWSLNGGSEQYF	TGTGCCTGGAGCCTAAACGGGGGGTCCGAGCAGTACTTC	.	TRBJ2-7	TRBD2	TRBV30
CACTPGASGNTIYF	TGTGCCTGCACTCCAGGGGCCTCTGGAAACACCATATATTTT	.	TRBJ1-3	.	TRBV30
CASSENWTGYEQYF	TGTGCCAGCAGTGAAAACTGGACAGGATACGAGCAGTACTTC	few	TRBJ2-7	TRBD1	TRBV6-1
CASSVGAYEQYF	TGTGCCAGCAGCGTAGGAGCCTACGAGCAGTACTTC	.	TRBJ2-7	.	TRBV7-2
CASSIVDSFNYGYTF	TGTGCCAGTAGTATCGTAGACAGTTTTAACTATGGCTACACCTTC	once	TRBJ1-2	.	TRBV19
CSVSLRETQYF	TGCAGCGTTAGCCTGCGAGAGACCCAGTACTTC	few	TRBJ2-5	.	TRBV29-1
CASSRTGLYGYTF	TGTGCCAGCAGTCGTACGGGACTCTATGGCTACACCTTC	.	TRBJ1-2	.	TRBV6-5
CASSERGASGGNEQFF	TGTGCCAGCAGTGAAAGAGGGGCTAGCGGGGGCAATGAGCAGTTCTTC	.	TRBJ2-1	TRBD2	TRBV2
CASSSRQGGSYNEQFF	TGTGCCAGCAGCTCCCGACAGGGGGGGTCCTACAATGAGCAGTTCTTC	.	TRBJ2-1	TRBD1	TRBV5-6
CASSLGQGKQPQHF	TGTGCCAGCAGCCTGGGACAGGGAAAGCAGCCCCAGCATTTT	.	TRBJ1-5	TRBD1	TRBV2
CAITGGGRSGTQYF	TGTGCCATAACAGGGGGGGGACGATCGGGTACGCAGTATTTT	.	TRBJ2-3	.	TRBV2
CSVDPYPRGRGYTF	TGCAGCGTTGACCCCTACCCCAGGGGAAGGGGCTACACCTTC	.	TRBJ1-2	.	TRBV29-1
CAGSRGQEQPQHF	TGTGCCGGTTCCAGGGGCCAGGAACAGCCCCAGCATTTT	.	TRBJ1-5	.	TRBV2